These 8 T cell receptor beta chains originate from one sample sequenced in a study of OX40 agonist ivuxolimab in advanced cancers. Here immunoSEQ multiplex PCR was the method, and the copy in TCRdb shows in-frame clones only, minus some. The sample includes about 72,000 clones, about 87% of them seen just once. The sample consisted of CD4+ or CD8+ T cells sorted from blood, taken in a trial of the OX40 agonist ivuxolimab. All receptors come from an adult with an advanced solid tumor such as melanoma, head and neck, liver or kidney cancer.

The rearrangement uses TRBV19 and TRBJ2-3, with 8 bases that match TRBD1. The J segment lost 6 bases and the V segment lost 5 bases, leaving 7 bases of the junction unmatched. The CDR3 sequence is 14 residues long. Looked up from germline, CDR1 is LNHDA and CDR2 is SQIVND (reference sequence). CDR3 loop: CASSADRGADTQYF. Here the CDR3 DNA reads TGTGCCAGTAGTGCCGACAGGGGCGCCGATACGCAGTATTTT. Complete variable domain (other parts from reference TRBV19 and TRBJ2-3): DGGITQSPKYLFRKEGQNVTLSCEQNLNHDAMYWYRQDPGQGLRLIYYSQIVNDFQKGDIAEGYSVSREKKESFPLTVTSAQKNPTAFYLCASSADRGADTQYFGPGTRLTVL.

CDR3: CASRGQGFYTIYF. The CDR3 nucleotides read TGTGCCAGCAGGGGACAGGGGTTCTACACCATATATTTT. The chain is built from TRBV6-6 and TRBJ1-3; 10 positions match TRBD1. The V gene's germline CDR1 is MNHNY and CDR2 SVGAGI (reference sequence). The V and J ends lost 6 bases and 8 bases, in that order; junction bases with no gene match: 4. The CDR3 has 13 residues.

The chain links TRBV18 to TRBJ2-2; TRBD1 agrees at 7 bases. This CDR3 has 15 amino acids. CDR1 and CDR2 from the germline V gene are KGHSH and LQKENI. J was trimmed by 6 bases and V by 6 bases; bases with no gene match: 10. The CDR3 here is CASSPTGPISGELFF. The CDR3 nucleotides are TGTGCCAGCTCGCCGACAGGGCCTATTTCCGGGGAGCTGTTTTTT.

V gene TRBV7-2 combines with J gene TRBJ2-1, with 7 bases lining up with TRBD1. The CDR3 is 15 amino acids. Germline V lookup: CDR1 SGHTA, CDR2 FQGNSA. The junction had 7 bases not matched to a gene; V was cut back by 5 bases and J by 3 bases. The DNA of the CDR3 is TGTGCCAGCAGCCGAGAGGGACAGTTCTACAATGAGCAGTTCTTC. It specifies CASSREGQFYNEQFF.

The CDR3 DNA sequence: TGTGCCAGCGGTCCCTACAATGAGCAGTTCTTC. Translating gives CASGPYNEQFF. The chain employs TRBV2 and TRBJ2-1, with D unclear. Deletions cut 8 bases from V and 2 bases from J, with 4 bases between. Looked up from germline, CDR1 is SNHLY and CDR2 is FYNNEI. The length of the CDR3 is 11 residues.

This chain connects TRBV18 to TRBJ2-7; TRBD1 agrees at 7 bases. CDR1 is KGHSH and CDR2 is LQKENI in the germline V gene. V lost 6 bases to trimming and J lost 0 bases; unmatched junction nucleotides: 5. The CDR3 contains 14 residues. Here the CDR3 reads CASSRDSSSYEQYF. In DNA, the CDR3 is TGTGCCAGCTCCCGGGACAGTAGCTCCTACGAGCAGTACTTC. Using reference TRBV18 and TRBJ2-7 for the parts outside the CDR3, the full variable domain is NAGVMQNPRHLVRRRGQEARLRCSPMKGHSHVYWYRQLPEEGLKFMVYLQKENIIDESGMPKERFSAEFPKEGPSILRIQQVVRGDSAAYFCASSRDSSSYEQYFGPGTRLTVT.

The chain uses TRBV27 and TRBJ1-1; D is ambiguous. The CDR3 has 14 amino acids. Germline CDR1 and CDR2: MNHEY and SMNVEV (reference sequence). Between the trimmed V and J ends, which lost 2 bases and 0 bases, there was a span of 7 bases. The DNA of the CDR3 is TGTGCCAGCAGTTTAGAGCCAATGAACACTGAAGCTTTCTTT. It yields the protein CASSLEPMNTEAFF.

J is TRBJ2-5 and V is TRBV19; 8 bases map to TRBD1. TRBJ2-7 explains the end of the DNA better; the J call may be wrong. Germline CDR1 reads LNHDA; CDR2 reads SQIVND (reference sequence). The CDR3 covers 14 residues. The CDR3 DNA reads TGTGCCAGTAGTACATCAACAGGGGGCTACGAGCAGTACTTC. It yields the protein CASSTSTGGYEQYF.